This TCR beta chain appears in the sequencing data of a study of T cells in Graves' hyperthyroidism and ophthalmopathy. The source material, RNA transcripts, was used to amplify TCR beta CDR3 regions. In the first-round RT-PCR of the TCR CDR3, the HTBI primer set was used. A single record per CDR3 protein comes from TCRdb applying MiXCR to the multiplex PCR reads. In the table there are about 600,000 distinct CDR3 sequences, roughly 16% of which are singletons. This clonotype was counted at least ten times. CDR1 is MDHEN and CDR2 is SYDVKM in the germline V gene. This CDR3 has 15 residues. V lost 5 bases to trimming and J lost 6 bases, with 20 bases between them.

The sequencing input was blood. The chain is built from TRBV28 and TRBJ2-7, with D maybe TRBD2 (6 bases). The TCR comes from a woman aged 40 to 50 with Graves' ophthalmopathy. The CDR3 coding sequence is TGTGCCAGCAGTAGCAGGGACTGGGGAATCGGCGAGCAGTACTTC. This translates into CASSSRDWGIGEQYF.